Shown below are 20 T cell receptor beta chains from a single sample sequenced in a study of cytomegalovirus exposure and HLA in healthy donors (dated by TCRdb to 2015 to 2018). Libraries were constructed by the immunoSEQ multiplex PCR assay. For the multiplex PCR, a mixture combining 60 forward primers for TCR Vbeta segments and 13 reverse primers for TCR Jbeta segments was used. TCRdb took over this immuneACCESS table, retaining in-frame rearrangements with V and J assigned. Such tables are incomplete; in checked studies, under half of the missing clones stem from an unresolved V gene, and the remainder is unexplained. Within this sample are approximately 190,000 clones, with about 87% of them counted one time only. Jointly, the top ten make up around 1.2% of the sample. Material: PBMCs. Every receptor here comes from a man aged 30 to 39 in good health and CMV-seronegative.

The gene calls are TRBV19 and TRBJ2-1; D is perhaps TRBD1 (5 bases). Trimming cost V 6 bases and J 7 bases, with 10 bases left between them. Germline V gene lookup returns CDR1 LNHDA and CDR2 SQIVND (reference sequence). The CDR3 spans 12 residues. The CDR3 DNA is TGTGCCAGTAGGACACACAGGAATGAGCAGTTCTTC. It specifies CASRTHRNEQFF.

The sample holds a few counts of this clone. CDR3 coding DNA: TGTGCCAGCAGTTACGGGGGGGATGAGCAGTTCTTC. This codes for CASSYGGDEQFF. V and J are TRBV6-5 and TRBJ2-1; 7 nucleotides line up with TRBD2. The junction had 0 bases not matched to a gene; V was cut back by 2 bases and J by 8 bases. The CDR3 has 12 residues. Germline V gene sequence: CDR1 MNHEY, CDR2 SVGAGI.

This chain uses TRBV10-1 with TRBJ2-5; 15 bases are a match to TRBD2. Germline V lookup: CDR1 WNHNN, CDR2 SYGVQD (reference sequence). With 6 bases clipped from V and 2 bases from J, the junction kept 4 bases outside the gene matches. CDR3 length: 16 amino acids. The DNA of the CDR3 is TGCGCCAGCAGCACGGGACTAGCGGGGGGTCAAGAGACCCAGTACTTC. Translation gives CASSTGLAGGQETQYF.

This rearrangement joins TRBV27 to TRBJ1-1; TRBD1 is a possible D gene (6 bases). Trimming shortened V by 6 bases and J by 4 bases, and 15 bases separated the two germline ends. Per germline, CDR1 MNHEY and CDR2 SMNVEV (reference sequence). This CDR3 contains 14 residues. CDR3 protein: CASSPQGIPTEAFF. DNA for the CDR3: TGTGCCAGCAGCCCTCAGGGGATACCCACTGAAGCTTTCTTT.

This clone appeared a single time. The chain uses TRBV6-6 and TRBJ2-4; 8 nucleotides match TRBD2. Per germline, CDR1 MNHNY and CDR2 SVGAGI (reference sequence). V was pared by 5 bases and J by 16 bases, with 7 bases of the junction left unmatched. This CDR3 is 11 amino acids long. The CDR3: CASSAGGGAYF. Here the CDR3 DNA reads TGTGCCAGCAGTGCCGGGGGGGGCGCATACTTC.

This chain uses TRBV19 with TRBJ1-2; D call uncertain. Trimming took off 1 base at V and 7 bases at J, with 7 bases between the two ends. The CDR3 spans 12 residues. Germline assignment: CDR1 LNHDA and CDR2 SQIVND (reference sequence). CDR3 loop: CASSIGGGGYTF. CDR3 DNA sequence: TGTGCCAGTAGTATAGGGGGAGGTGGCTACACCTTC.

This clone occurred a few times. This sample includes further DNA sequences coding for the same CDR3. The chain uses TRBV27 and TRBJ2-4, with D possibly TRBD1 on 5 matching bases. The V gene lost 10 bases and the J gene lost 7 bases, with 14 bases spanning the gap. CDR3 length: 12 amino acids. Germline CDR1 is MNHEY and CDR2 is SMNVEV (reference sequence). CDR3 bases: TGTGCCACCCTGGACAACCGGAACATTCAGTACTTC. Protein product: CATLDNRNIQYF.

The chain carries TRBV19 and TRBJ1-1; D call uncertain. Germline V gives CDR1 LNHDA, CDR2 SQIVND (reference sequence). Trimming removed 5 bases from V and 1 base from J, with 5 bases in between. CDR3 length: 12 amino acids. The CDR3 reads CASSPGNTEAFF. As DNA, the CDR3 is TGTGCCAGTAGTCCCGGGAACACTGAAGCTTTCTTT.

The rearrangement uses TRBV10-1 and TRBJ2-1, with 8 positions matching TRBD2. Trimming took 3 bases from V and 10 from J; bases not matched to a gene: 5. The length of the CDR3 is 13 residues. CDR1 WNHNN and CDR2 SYGVQD come from the germline V gene (reference sequence). This CDR3 reads CASSDRGGYEQFF. CDR3 DNA: TGCGCCAGCAGTGACCGGGGGGGATACGAGCAGTTCTTC.

This chain joins TRBV7-2 and TRBJ2-7; D might be TRBD1 (5 bases). The V gene's germline CDR1 is SGHTA and CDR2 FQGNSA. There are 17 residues in the CDR3. V lost 2 bases to trimming and J lost 6 bases, with 23 bases between them. The CDR3 DNA reads TGTGCCAGCAGCTTAAACGCCGCCAGGGTCAAGGGATCCGAGCAGTACTTC. Translated, it gives CASSLNAARVKGSEQYF.

The rearrangement joins TRBV21-1 to TRBJ2-7; the listed D gene, TRBD1, was not tested against the DNA. TRBV21-1 is a pseudogene. The CDR3 is 16 residues long. CDR3 sequence reads: CASSKESLGSTYEQYF. The CDR3, as DNA: TGTGCCAGCAGCAAAGAGAGTTTGGGCAGTACCTACGAGCAGTACTTC.

DNA of the CDR3: TGTGCCAGCAGTGAACTAACCCAGGGGGTGAAGGACATTCAGTACTTC. Protein: CASSELTQGVKDIQYF. The chain links TRBV28 to TRBJ2-4; TRBD1 aligns across 7 bases. CDR1 is MDHEN, CDR2 SYDVKM, per germline. This CDR3 has 16 residues. Losses at the gene ends were 5 bases for V and 8 bases for J; bases not matched to a gene: 15.

There are a few counts of this clone. The chain uses TRBV27 and TRBJ2-1; 14 nucleotides align to TRBD2. Trimming removed 6 bases from V and 4 bases from J; junction bases left unmatched: 2. Germline CDR1 is MNHEY and CDR2 is SMNVEV (reference sequence). The CDR3 runs 15 residues. CDR3 sequence: CASSRTSGGYNEQFF. As DNA, the CDR3 is TGTGCCAGCAGCAGGACTAGCGGGGGGTACAATGAGCAGTTCTTC.

The chain has TRBV18 and TRBJ2-5; D perhaps matches TRBD2 (5 bases). CDR1 is KGHSH, CDR2 LQKENI, per germline. This CDR3 contains 15 residues. Trimming shortened V by 3 bases and J by 4 bases, and 15 bases separated the two germline ends. The CDR3 DNA sequence: TGTGCCAGCTCACCCGCCCAGGCTCGGGGAGAGACCCAGTACTTC. It specifies CASSPAQARGETQYF.

DNA for the CDR3: TGTGCCAGCAGAAAAGCGGGGACTAGATACAATGAGCAGTTCTTC. Translating it yields CASRKAGTRYNEQFF. This chain uses TRBV9 with TRBJ2-1; TRBD2 agrees at 8 bases. CDR1 and CDR2 (germline): SGDLS, YYNGEE. This CDR3 has 15 amino acids. The ends lost 5 bases at V and 4 bases at J; junction bases unmatched: 8.

V gene TRBV11-2 combines with J gene TRBJ1-4; no clear D. CDR3 length: 15 amino acids. The V and J ends lost 5 bases and 0 bases respectively, with 10 bases between them. Per the germline V gene, CDR1 is SGHAT and CDR2 is FQNNGV. The CDR3 protein is CASSPRGTTNEKLFF. The DNA of the CDR3 is TGTGCCAGCAGCCCCCGGGGTACAACTAATGAAAAACTGTTTTTT.

V and J are TRBV28 and TRBJ1-6; D is undetermined. Trimming removed 1 base from V and 10 bases from J, with 11 bases in between. This CDR3 contains 14 residues. Germline lookup yields CDR1 MDHEN and CDR2 SYDVKM. In DNA, the CDR3 is TGTGCCAGCAGTTTATCGGAGTATGACTCACCCCTCCACTTT. Amino acids: CASSLSEYDSPLHF.

The chain links TRBV11-2 to TRBJ1-5, with TRBD1 identical over 7 bases. The germline CDR1 and CDR2 sequences are SGHAT and FQNNGV. The CDR3 consists of 14 residues. J gave up 11 bases and V 0 bases, and 7 bases lay outside the gene matches. The CDR3 sequence: CASSLEQGTGAQHF. Written as DNA, the CDR3 is TGTGCCAGCAGCTTAGAACAGGGGACGGGGGCCCAGCATTTT.

The chain links TRBV5-4 to TRBJ2-5; TRBD2 might be the D (6 bases). The V end lost 1 base, the J end lost 4 bases, and 11 bases lay between the germline ends. This CDR3 is built from 14 residues. Germline V gene data show CDR1 as SGHNT and CDR2 as YYREEE (reference sequence). The CDR3 coding sequence is TGTGCCAGCAGCTTGCCCTTGGGGGGAGAGACCCAGTACTTC. It codes for CASSLPLGGETQYF.

The V and J genes are TRBV19 and TRBJ1-6; 12 positions agree with TRBD1. Per germline, CDR1 LNHDA and CDR2 SQIVND (reference sequence). The CDR3 runs to 14 residues. With 5 bases clipped from V and 8 bases from J, the junction kept 1 base outside the gene matches. The CDR3 bases are TGTGCCAGTAGTGGGGACAGGGGGCATTCACCCCTCCACTTT. It translates to CASSGDRGHSPLHF.